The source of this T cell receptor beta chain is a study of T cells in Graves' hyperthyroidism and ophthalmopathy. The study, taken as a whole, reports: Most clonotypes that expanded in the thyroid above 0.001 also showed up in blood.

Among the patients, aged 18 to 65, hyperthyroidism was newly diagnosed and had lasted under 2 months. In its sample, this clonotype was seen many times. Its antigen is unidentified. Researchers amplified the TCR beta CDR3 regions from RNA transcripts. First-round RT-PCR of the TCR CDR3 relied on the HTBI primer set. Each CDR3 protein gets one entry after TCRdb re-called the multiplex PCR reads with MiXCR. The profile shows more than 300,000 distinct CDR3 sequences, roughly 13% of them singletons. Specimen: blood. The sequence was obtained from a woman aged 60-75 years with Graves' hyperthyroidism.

The CDR3 DNA follows: TGTGCCAGCAGAAACAGGGGGCATAGCTACAATGAGCAGTTCTTC. Translation: CASRNRGHSYNEQFF. The chain is built from TRBV6-1 and TRBJ2-1; the match to TRBD1 covers 9 bases. The CDR3 has 15 residues. CDR1 and CDR2 (germline): MNHNS, SASEGT. J was trimmed by 3 bases and V by 6 bases; bases with no gene match: 6.